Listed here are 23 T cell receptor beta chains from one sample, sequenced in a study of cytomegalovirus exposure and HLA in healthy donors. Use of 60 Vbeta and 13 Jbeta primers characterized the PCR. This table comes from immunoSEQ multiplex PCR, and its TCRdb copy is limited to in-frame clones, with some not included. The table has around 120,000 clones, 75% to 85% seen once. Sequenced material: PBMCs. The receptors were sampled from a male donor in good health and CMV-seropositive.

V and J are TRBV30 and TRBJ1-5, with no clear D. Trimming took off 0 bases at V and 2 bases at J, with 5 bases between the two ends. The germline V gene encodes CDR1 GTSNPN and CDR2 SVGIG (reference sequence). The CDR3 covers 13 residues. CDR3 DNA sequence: TGTGCCTGGAGTGTTAATCGCAATCAGCCCCAGCATTTT. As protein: CAWSVNRNQPQHF.

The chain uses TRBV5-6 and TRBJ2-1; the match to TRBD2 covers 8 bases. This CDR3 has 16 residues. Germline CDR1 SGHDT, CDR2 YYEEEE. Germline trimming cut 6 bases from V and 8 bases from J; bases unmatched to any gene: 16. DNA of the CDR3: TGTGCCAGCACCTCTCTCTCCGGGACTAGTGTCGATGAGCAGTTCTTC. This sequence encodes CASTSLSGTSVDEQFF. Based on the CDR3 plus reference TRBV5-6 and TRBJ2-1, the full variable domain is DAGVTQSPTHLIKTRGQQVTLRCSPKSGHDTVSWYQQALGQGPQFIFQYYEEEERQRGNFPDRFSGHQFPNYSSELNVNALLLGDSALYLCASTSLSGTSVDEQFFGPGTRLTVL.

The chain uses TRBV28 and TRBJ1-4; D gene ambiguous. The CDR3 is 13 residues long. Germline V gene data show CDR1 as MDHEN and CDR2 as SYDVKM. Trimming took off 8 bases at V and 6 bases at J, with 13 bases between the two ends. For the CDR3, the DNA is TGTGCCAGCCTCAAGGGAGAGGATGAAAAACTGTTTTTT. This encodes CASLKGEDEKLFF.

Written as DNA, the CDR3 is TGTGCCAGTCAGCTCCCGGGGGGCATCGGGGAGCTGTTTTTT. This encodes CASQLPGGIGELFF. The rearrangement links TRBV25-1 to TRBJ2-2, with D perhaps TRBD2 (7 bases). The CDR3 extends over 14 amino acids. Germline CDR1 MGHDK, CDR2 SYGVNS. Trimming shortened V by 9 bases and J by 7 bases, and 18 bases separated the two germline ends.

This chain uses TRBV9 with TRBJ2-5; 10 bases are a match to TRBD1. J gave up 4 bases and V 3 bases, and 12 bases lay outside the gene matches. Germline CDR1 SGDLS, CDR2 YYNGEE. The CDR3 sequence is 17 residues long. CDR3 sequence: CASSAYSGQGRLETQYF. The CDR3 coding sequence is TGTGCCAGCAGCGCCTATTCGGGACAGGGGAGACTAGAGACCCAGTACTTC. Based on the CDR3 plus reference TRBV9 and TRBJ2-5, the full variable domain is DSGVTQTPKHLITATGQRVTLRCSPRSGDLSVYWYQQSLDQGLQFLIQYYNGEERAKGNILERFSAQQFPDLHSELNLSSLELGDSALYFCASSAYSGQGRLETQYFGPGTRLLVL.

This CDR3 reads CASTLRAGYETQYF. CDR3 in DNA: TGTGCCAGCACCCTCCGAGCAGGGTACGAGACCCAGTACTTC. The chain is built from TRBV2 and TRBJ2-5; the D gene is possibly TRBD1 (5 bases). V was cut by 7 bases and J by 5 bases, with 17 bases left in between. Germline CDR1 is SNHLY and CDR2 is FYNNEI. The CDR3 has 14 amino acids.

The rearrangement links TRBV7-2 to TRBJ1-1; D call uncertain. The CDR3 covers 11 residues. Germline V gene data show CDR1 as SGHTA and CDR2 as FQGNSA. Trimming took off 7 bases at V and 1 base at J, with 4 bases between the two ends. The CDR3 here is CASKQNTEAFF. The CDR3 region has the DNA TGTGCCAGCAAACAGAACACTGAAGCTTTCTTT.

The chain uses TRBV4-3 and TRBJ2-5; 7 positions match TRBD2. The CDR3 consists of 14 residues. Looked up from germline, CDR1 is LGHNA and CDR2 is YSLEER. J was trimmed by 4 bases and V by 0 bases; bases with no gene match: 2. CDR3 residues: CASSQEGGRETQYF. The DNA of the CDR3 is TGCGCCAGCAGCCAAGAGGGAGGGAGAGAGACCCAGTACTTC.

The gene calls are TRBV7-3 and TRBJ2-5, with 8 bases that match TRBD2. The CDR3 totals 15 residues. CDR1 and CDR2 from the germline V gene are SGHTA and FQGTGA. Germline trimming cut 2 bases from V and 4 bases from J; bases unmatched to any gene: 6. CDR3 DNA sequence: TGTGCCAGCAGCTTAGGTGACACTAGCGGAGAGACCCAGTACTTC. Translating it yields CASSLGDTSGETQYF.

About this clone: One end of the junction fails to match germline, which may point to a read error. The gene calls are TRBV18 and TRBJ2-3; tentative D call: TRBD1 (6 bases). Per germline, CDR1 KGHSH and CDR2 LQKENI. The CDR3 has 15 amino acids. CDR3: CASSSRQTGTDTRYF. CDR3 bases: TGTGCCAGCTCATCAAGACAGACAGGCACAGATACGCGGTATTTT.

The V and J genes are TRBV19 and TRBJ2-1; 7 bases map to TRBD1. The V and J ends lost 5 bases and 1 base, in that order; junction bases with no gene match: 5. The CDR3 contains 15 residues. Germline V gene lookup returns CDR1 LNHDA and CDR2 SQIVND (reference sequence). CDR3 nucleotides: TGTGCCAGTAGTCTCACAGGGGTTTCCTACAATGAGCAGTTCTTC. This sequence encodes CASSLTGVSYNEQFF.

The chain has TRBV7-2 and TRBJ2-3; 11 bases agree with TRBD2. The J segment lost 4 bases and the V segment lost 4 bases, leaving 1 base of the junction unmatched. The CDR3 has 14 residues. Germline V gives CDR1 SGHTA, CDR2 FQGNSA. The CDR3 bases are TGTGCCAGCAGCTCACTAGCGGGAGCAGATACGCAGTATTTT. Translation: CASSSLAGADTQYF.

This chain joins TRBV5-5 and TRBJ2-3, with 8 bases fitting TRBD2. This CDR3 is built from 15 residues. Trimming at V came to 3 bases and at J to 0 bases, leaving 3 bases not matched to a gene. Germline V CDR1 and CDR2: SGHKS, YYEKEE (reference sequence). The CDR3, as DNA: TGTGCCAGCAGCTCCCCGGGGGGGAGCACAGATACGCAGTATTTT. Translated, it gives CASSSPGGSTDTQYF. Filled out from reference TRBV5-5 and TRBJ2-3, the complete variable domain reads DAGVTQSPTHLIKTRGQQVTLRCSPISGHKSVSWYQQVLGQGPQFIFQYYEKEERGRGNFPDRFSARQFPNYSSELNVNALLLGDSALYLCASSSPGGSTDTQYFGPGTRLTVL.

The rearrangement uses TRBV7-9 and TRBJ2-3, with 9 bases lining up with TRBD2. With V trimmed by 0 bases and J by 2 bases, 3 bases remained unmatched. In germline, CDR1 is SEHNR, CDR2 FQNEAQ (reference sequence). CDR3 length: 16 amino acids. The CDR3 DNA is TGTGCCAGCAGCTTAGCGGGACTAGCCAACACAGATACGCAGTATTTT. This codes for CASSLAGLANTDTQYF.

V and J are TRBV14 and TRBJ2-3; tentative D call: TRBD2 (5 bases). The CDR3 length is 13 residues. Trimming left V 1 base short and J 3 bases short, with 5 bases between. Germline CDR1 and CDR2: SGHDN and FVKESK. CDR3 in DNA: TGTGCCAGCAGCCAAGCGGGGACAGATACGCAGTATTTT. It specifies CASSQAGTDTQYF.

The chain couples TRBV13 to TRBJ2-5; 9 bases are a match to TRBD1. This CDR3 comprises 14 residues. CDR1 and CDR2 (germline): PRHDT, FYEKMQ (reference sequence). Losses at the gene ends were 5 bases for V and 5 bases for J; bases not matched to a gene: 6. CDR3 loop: CASSLRDREETQYF. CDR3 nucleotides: TGTGCCAGCAGCCTCCGGGACAGGGAGGAGACCCAGTACTTC.

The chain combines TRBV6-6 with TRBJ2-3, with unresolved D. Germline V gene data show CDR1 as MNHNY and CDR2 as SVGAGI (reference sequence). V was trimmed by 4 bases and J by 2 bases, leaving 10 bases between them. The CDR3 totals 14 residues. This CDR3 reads CASSSIVYTDTQYF. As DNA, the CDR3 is TGTGCCAGCAGTTCTATCGTCTACACAGATACGCAGTATTTT.

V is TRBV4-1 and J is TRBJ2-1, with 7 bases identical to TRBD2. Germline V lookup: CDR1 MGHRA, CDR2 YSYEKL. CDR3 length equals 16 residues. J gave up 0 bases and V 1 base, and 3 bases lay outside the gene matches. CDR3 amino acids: CASSQVGRGSYNEQFF. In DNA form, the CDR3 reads TGCGCCAGCAGCCAAGTAGGGAGGGGCTCCTACAATGAGCAGTTCTTC.

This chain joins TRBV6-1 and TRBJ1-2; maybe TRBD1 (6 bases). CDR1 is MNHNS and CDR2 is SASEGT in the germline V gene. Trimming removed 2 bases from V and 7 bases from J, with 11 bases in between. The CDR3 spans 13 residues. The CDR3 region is CASSEQGFGGYTF. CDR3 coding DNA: TGTGCCAGCAGTGAACAGGGGTTCGGTGGCTACACCTTC.

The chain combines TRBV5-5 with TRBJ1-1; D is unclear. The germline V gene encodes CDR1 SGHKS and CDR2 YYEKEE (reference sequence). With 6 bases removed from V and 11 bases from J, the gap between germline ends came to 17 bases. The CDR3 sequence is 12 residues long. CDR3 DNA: TGTGCCAGCACCATTTTAGAGGGAGTGGCTTTCTTT. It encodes CASTILEGVAFF.

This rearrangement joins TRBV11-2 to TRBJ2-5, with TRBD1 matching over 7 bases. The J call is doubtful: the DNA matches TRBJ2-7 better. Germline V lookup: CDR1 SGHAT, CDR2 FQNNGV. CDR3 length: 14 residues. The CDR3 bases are TGTGCCAGCAGCCCGGACAGGCTCGACTACGAGCAGTACTTC. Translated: CASSPDRLDYEQYF.

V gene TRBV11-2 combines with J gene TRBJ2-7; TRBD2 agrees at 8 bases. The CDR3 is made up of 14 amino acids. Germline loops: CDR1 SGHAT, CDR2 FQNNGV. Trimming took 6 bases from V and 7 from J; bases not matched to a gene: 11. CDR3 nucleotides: TGTGCCAGCAGGGGAGGTAGCGGGATGAGGGAGCAGTACTTC. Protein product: CASRGGSGMREQYF.

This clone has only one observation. CDR3 nucleotide sequence: TGTGCCAGCAGCTTAGGGTTTGGCCAGCCCCAGCATTTT. Its translation is CASSLGFGQPQHF. This chain uses TRBV13 with TRBJ1-5; D is uncertain. Per the germline V gene, CDR1 is PRHDT and CDR2 is FYEKMQ (reference sequence). CDR3 length: 13 residues. V was cut by 0 bases and J by 7 bases, with 7 bases left in between.